Only a few counts were recorded for the clone carrying this T cell receptor (beta chain). Original methodology: Amplifying reference gene primers gave estimates of nucleated cell counts. Profiled with immunoSEQ multiplex PCR; TCRdb holds only in-frame clones, not every one. V and J calls and clone size come straight from that table; D and trimming were deduced from the DNA. The sample holds about 410,000 clones, roughly 90% seen once. This entry comes from a study of blood T cell repertoires in COVID-19. Trimming took off 9 bases at V and 7 bases at J, with 16 bases between the two ends. This CDR3 is built from 12 residues. Germline V gives CDR1 SGHTS, CDR2 YDEGEE.

The rearrangement links TRBV5-8 to TRBJ1-1; unclear D gene. The sample taken for sequencing was peripheral blood. This sequence was found in a woman in her thirties or forties with COVID-19, enrolled during active disease. DNA for the CDR3: TGTGCCAACAAATATATGGGCAGTGAAGCTTTCTTT. This gives the protein CANKYMGSEAFF. The full variable domain, rest sourced from reference TRBV5-8 and TRBJ1-1, is EAGVTQSPTHLIKTRGQQATLRCSPISGHTSVYWYQQALGLGLQFLLWYDEGEERNRGNFPPRFSGRQFPNYSSELNVNALELEDSALYLCANKYMGSEAFFGQGTRLTVV.